The source of this T cell receptor (beta chain) is a study of shared clonotypes between healthy human individuals. Study outcomes and limitations: The four-donor shared clonotypes exceeded non-shared clonotypes in generation probability, with non-shared ones scoring lower.

As to this clone: The antigen is undetermined.

Generated by immunoSEQ multiplex PCR, the TCRdb table keeps only in-frame clones and is missing some. In the table there are about 2 million clones, 95% of which are singletons. V lost 4 bases and J lost 6, with 16 bases in between. The CDR3 sequence is 15 residues long. The germline V gene encodes CDR1 SNHLY and CDR2 FYNNEI. The chain carries TRBV2 and TRBJ1-5, with a weak D call TRBD1 (5 bases). Specimen: naive CD4+ T cells sorted from blood. Documented subset: CD45RA+ positively selected. The sequence was obtained from a man younger than 35 in good health. The CDR3 DNA sequence: TGTGCCAGCAGTGTCCAAGTAGGGGTAGCTCAGCCCCAGCATTTT. It codes for CASSVQVGVAQPQHF. Together with reference TRBV2 and TRBJ1-5, the CDR3 gives the full variable domain: EPEVTQTPSHQVTQMGQEVILRCVPISNHLYFYWYRQILGQKVEFLVSFYNNEISEKSEIFDDQFSVERPDGSNFTLKIRSTKLEDSAMYFCASSVQVGVAQPQHFGDGTRLSIL.